These 28 T cell receptor beta chains came from one sample sequenced in a study of T cell responses to AZD1222 COVID-19 vaccine. Clones were sequenced by immunoSEQ multiplex PCR, and TCRdb holds only the in-frame ones, with some missing. The sample contains tens of thousands of clones, around 87% of which appear only once. This specimen was peripheral blood, taken on day 0 of AZD1222 vaccination. Receptors originate from an adult in good health.

The chain couples TRBV28 to TRBJ2-5; D is possibly TRBD2 (5 bases). Trimming took off 5 bases at V and 5 bases at J, with 15 bases between the two ends. Germline values: CDR1 MDHEN, CDR2 SYDVKM. This CDR3 spans 14 amino acids. The CDR3 is CASSPSKALETQYF. In DNA, the CDR3 is TGTGCCAGCAGTCCTAGCAAAGCTTTGGAGACCCAGTACTTC. The full variable domain, in which reference TRBV28 and TRBJ2-5 provide the parts outside the CDR3, is DVKVTQSSRYLVKRTGEKVFLECVQDMDHENMFWYRQDPGLGLRLIYFSYDVKMKEKGDIPEGYSVSREKKERFSLILESASTNQTSMYLCASSPSKALETQYFGPGTRLLVL.

V gene TRBV14 combines with J gene TRBJ2-3, with TRBD1 as a possible D gene (5 bases). This CDR3 is 16 amino acids long. Germline-derived CDR1 and CDR2 are SGHDN and FVKESK. Between the trimmed V and J ends, which lost 1 base and 3 bases, there was a span of 14 bases. CDR3 coding DNA: TGTGCCAGCAGCCAAGGGCCCAGGGTAACAACAGATACGCAGTATTTT. Residues: CASSQGPRVTTDTQYF.

Comments on this clone: The sample holds other DNA sequences that translate to the same CDR3. This rearrangement joins TRBV6-5 to TRBJ1-2; 7 nucleotides line up with TRBD1. Looked up from germline, CDR1 is MNHEY and CDR2 is SVGAGI. CDR3 size: 13 residues. Losses at the gene ends were 5 bases for V and 2 bases for J; bases not matched to a gene: 2. CDR3 loop: CASSRDRNYGYTF. The CDR3 nucleotides read TGTGCCAGCAGTCGGGACAGAAACTATGGCTACACCTTC.

The rearrangement uses TRBV28 and TRBJ1-1, with a tentative D call TRBD1 (5 bases). Looked up from germline, CDR1 is MDHEN and CDR2 is SYDVKM. With 9 bases removed from V and 0 bases from J, the gap between germline ends came to 11 bases. There are 13 residues in the CDR3. The CDR3 DNA is TGTGCCAGTACCGACAGTCTGAACACTGAAGCTTTCTTT. Amino acid sequence: CASTDSLNTEAFF.

This chain connects TRBV19 to TRBJ2-2; D ambiguous. CDR3 length equals 15 residues. The germline V and J ends were trimmed by 3 bases and 4 bases, with 12 bases remaining between them. The V gene's germline CDR1 is LNHDA and CDR2 SQIVND (reference sequence). In DNA, the CDR3 is TGTGCCAGTAGTATCCAGGACCGCCGCACCGGGGAGCTGTTTTTT. This encodes CASSIQDRRTGELFF. The full variable domain, with the rest looked up from reference TRBV19 and TRBJ2-2, is DGGITQSPKYLFRKEGQNVTLSCEQNLNHDAMYWYRQDPGQGLRLIYYSQIVNDFQKGDIAEGYSVSREKKESFPLTVTSAQKNPTAFYLCASSIQDRRTGELFFGEGSRLTVL.

This clone was seen only a few times. The chain couples TRBV3-1 (or the pseudogene TRBV3-2) to TRBJ1-2, with TRBD1 identical over 8 bases. The CDR3 has 14 residues. Per the germline V gene, CDR1 is LGHDT and CDR2 is YNNKEL (reference sequence). Trimming removed 5 bases from V and 4 bases from J; junction bases left unmatched: 6. CDR3 residues: CASSGFGTGYGYTF. The CDR3 bases are TGTGCCAGCAGCGGTTTCGGGACAGGCTATGGCTACACCTTC.

The chain carries TRBV3-1 (or the pseudogene TRBV3-2) and TRBJ2-2; D not resolved. Germline V lookup: CDR1 LGHDT, CDR2 YNNKEL (reference sequence). V lost 1 base, J lost 9 bases, and 12 bases lay in between. The CDR3 runs 14 residues. The CDR3, as DNA: TGTGCCAGCAGCCAAGGGAACTTTGGCCGGGAGCTGTTTTTT. This gives the protein CASSQGNFGRELFF.

CDR3 nucleotide sequence: TGTGCCAGCAGCTCCGGACAGCTGGAAGCTTTCTTT. The encoded protein is CASSSGQLEAFF. The chain has TRBV7-6 and TRBJ1-1, with a tentative D call TRBD1 (6 bases). Germline assignment: CDR1 SGHVS and CDR2 FNYEAQ. CDR3 length equals 12 residues. V gave up 4 bases and J gave up 8 bases, with 11 bases separating them.

V and J are TRBV30 and TRBJ2-5; D is possibly TRBD1 or TRBD2 (6 bases each). CDR3 length: 15 residues. The V gene lost 0 bases and the J gene lost 5 bases, with 16 bases spanning the gap. The germline CDR1 and CDR2 sequences are GTSNPN and SVGIG (reference sequence). The CDR3 protein is CAWSVQGGLSETQYF. The CDR3 nucleotides are TGTGCCTGGAGTGTACAGGGAGGATTGTCGGAGACCCAGTACTTC.

This CDR3 reads CASSYSVGDGYTF. The CDR3 nucleotides are TGTGCCAGCAGTTACTCGGTGGGGGATGGCTACACCTTC. The chain employs TRBV6-5 and TRBJ1-2; D may be TRBD1 (5 bases). Trimming removed 0 bases from V and 6 bases from J, with 8 bases in between. Germline-derived CDR1 and CDR2 are MNHEY and SVGAGI. The CDR3 consists of 13 residues.

The V gene is TRBV4-1, the J gene TRBJ2-5; TRBD1 might be the D (6 bases). Germline V gives CDR1 MGHRA, CDR2 YSYEKL. This CDR3 comprises 15 residues. Trimming cost V 0 bases and J 2 bases, with 10 bases left between them. CDR3 sequence: CASSQDSGQQETQYF. CDR3 nucleotides: TGCGCCAGCAGCCAAGATAGTGGACAGCAAGAGACCCAGTACTTC.

This sequence joins TRBV28 and TRBJ1-1, with a possible D match to TRBD1 (6 bases). This CDR3 has 14 residues. Germline CDR1 is MDHEN and CDR2 is SYDVKM. Trimming stripped 8 bases from V and 8 bases from J, with 21 bases between. The CDR3 here is CASGSGDKLKEAFF. As DNA, the CDR3 is TGTGCCAGCGGGTCGGGGGACAAACTAAAGGAAGCTTTCTTT.

The gene calls are TRBV5-8 and TRBJ1-5; D gene ambiguous. Trimming pared 3 bases from V and 7 bases from J, leaving 11 bases between. The CDR3 has 13 residues. CDR1 is SGHTS, CDR2 YDEGEE, per germline. As DNA, the CDR3 is TGTGCCAGCAGCTCCGAGGGCGGACAGCCCCAGCATTTT. It translates to CASSSEGGQPQHF.

This chain joins TRBV4-2 and TRBJ2-1; 12 bases line up with TRBD2. Trimming at V came to 1 base and at J to 12 bases, leaving 13 bases not matched to a gene. Germline CDR1 LGHNA, CDR2 YNFKEQ. This CDR3 spans 17 amino acids. In DNA, the CDR3 is TGTGCCAGCAGCCAAGCCCTAGCGGGGGGGCGGAATGATGCGCAGTTCTTC. Protein: CASSQALAGGRNDAQFF.

This clone has just one count. J is TRBJ2-7 and V is TRBV7-2; 10 nucleotides line up with TRBD1. The length of the CDR3 is 15 residues. Unmatched junction bases numbered 7, after V lost 5 bases and J lost 3 bases. In germline, CDR1 is SGHTA, CDR2 FQGNSA. In DNA, the CDR3 is TGTGCCAGCAGCCTAGATGGGACAGGGGTCTACGAGCAGTACTTC. This encodes CASSLDGTGVYEQYF. The variable domain in full, completed from reference TRBV7-2 and TRBJ2-7, reads GAGVSQSPSNKVTEKGKDVELRCDPISGHTALYWYRQSLGQGLEFLIYFQGNSAPDKSGLPSDRFSAERTGGSVSTLTIQRTQQEDSAVYLCASSLDGTGVYEQYFGPGTRLTVT.

This clone was recorded a few times. This chain uses TRBV2 with TRBJ2-1; D remains ambiguous. The germline V gene encodes CDR1 SNHLY and CDR2 FYNNEI. This CDR3 spans 12 amino acids. V lost 9 bases and J 3 bases, leaving 9 bases between the germline ends. The CDR3 DNA sequence: TGTGCCAGTGGGGTCCTCTACAATGAGCAGTTCTTC. This gives the protein CASGVLYNEQFF.

The chain carries TRBV27 and TRBJ2-2; a possible D gene is TRBD1 (6 bases). The CDR3 is made up of 13 amino acids. V was trimmed by 7 bases and J by 5 bases, leaving 11 bases between them. CDR1 and CDR2 (germline): MNHEY, SMNVEV (reference sequence). The CDR3 loop reads CASMPGQTGELFF. In DNA form, the CDR3 reads TGTGCCAGCATGCCGGGACAAACCGGGGAGCTGTTTTTT.

V is TRBV12-3 or TRBV12-4 and J is TRBJ2-3; possibly TRBD2 for D (5 bases). V lost 6 bases and J lost 6, with 7 bases in between. The CDR3 has 11 residues. The CDR3 loop reads CASSGGDTQYF. The CDR3 DNA follows: TGTGCCAGCAGCGGCGGGGATACGCAGTATTTT.

The V gene is TRBV30, the J gene TRBJ1-2; D uncertain. The CDR3 length is 12 residues. Germline V lookup: CDR1 GTSNPN, CDR2 SVGIG (reference sequence). V lost 8 bases and J 0 bases, leaving 10 bases between the germline ends. The CDR3 nucleotides read TGTGCCCTAGGAGGGCCTAACTATGGCTACACCTTC. Residues: CALGGPNYGYTF. The full variable domain, with the rest looked up from reference TRBV30 and TRBJ1-2, is SQTIHQWPATLVQPVGSPLSLECTVEGTSNPNLYWYRQAAGRGLQLLFYSVGIGQISSEVPQNLSASRPQDRQFILSSKKLLLSDSGFYLCALGGPNYGYTFGSGTRLTVV.

The chain has TRBV19 and TRBJ1-6, with D possibly matching TRBD1 (5 bases). V was clipped by 7 bases and J by 4 bases, with 5 bases between them. The CDR3 extends over 12 amino acids. Looked up from germline, CDR1 is LNHDA and CDR2 is SQIVND (reference sequence). CDR3 region: CASTGYNSPLHF. Written as DNA, the CDR3 is TGTGCCAGTACAGGGTATAATTCACCCCTCCACTTT.

The CDR3 DNA follows: TGTGCCAGCTCACAAGGACAGGGTGATGAGCAGTTCTTC. Translation: CASSQGQGDEQFF. The V and J genes are TRBV18 and TRBJ2-1; 8 positions match TRBD1. Germline V CDR1 and CDR2: KGHSH, LQKENI. The CDR3 contains 13 residues. V dropped 4 bases and J dropped 8; count of bases not matched to a gene: 4.

The J gene is TRBJ2-2, the V gene TRBV29-1; TRBD1 matches 7 bases. CDR1 and CDR2 (germline): SQVTM, ANQGSEA. CDR3 size: 13 residues. The J segment lost 2 bases and the V segment lost 7 bases, leaving 4 bases of the junction unmatched. The chain's CDR3 is CSAGQTNTGELFF. The CDR3 DNA reads TGCAGCGCGGGACAGACTAACACCGGGGAGCTGTTTTTT.

The chain has TRBV7-9 and TRBJ2-7; perhaps TRBD1 as D (6 bases). The CDR3 is made up of 14 amino acids. Germline values: CDR1 SEHNR, CDR2 FQNEAQ (reference sequence). V was trimmed by 8 bases and J by 7 bases, leaving 21 bases between them. CDR3 sequence (DNA): TGTGCCAGCGAGGCAACCGGGACACTGCGGGAGCAGTACTTC. It codes for CASEATGTLREQYF.

CDR3 sequence reads: CASSPTGGTEAFF. The DNA of the CDR3 is TGTGCCAGCAGCCCGACAGGGGGCACTGAAGCTTTCTTT. The chain links TRBV7-2 to TRBJ1-1; 9 bases line up with TRBD1. The CDR3 covers 13 residues. The germline CDR1 and CDR2 sequences are SGHTA and FQGNSA. The V segment lost 5 bases and the J segment 4 bases; nucleotides outside the gene matches: 2.

The chain links TRBV6-5 to TRBJ1-6; no clear D gene. Germline CDR1 and CDR2: MNHEY and SVGAGI. The CDR3 runs 13 residues. Trimming took off 8 bases at V and 8 bases at J, with 13 bases between the two ends. The CDR3 region has the DNA TGTGCCAGCGTACGGTCTTTTGATTCACCCCTCCACTTT. This codes for CASVRSFDSPLHF.

The V call is TRBV14, the J call TRBJ1-2; no definite D call. Deletions cut 4 bases from V and 4 bases from J, with 10 bases between. Germline V gene sequence: CDR1 SGHDN, CDR2 FVKESK. The length of the CDR3 is 13 residues. CDR3 in DNA: TGTGCCAGCAGCCCGGGGAATAGCTATGGCTACACCTTC. As protein: CASSPGNSYGYTF.

The chain joins TRBV6-4 to TRBJ2-5; D is uncertain. Germline assignment: CDR1 MRHNA and CDR2 SNTAGT. V lost 2 bases and J 3 bases, leaving 4 bases between the germline ends. The CDR3 length is 12 residues. The CDR3 here is CASSDQKETQYF. CDR3 nucleotide sequence: TGTGCCAGCAGTGACCAAAAAGAGACCCAGTACTTC.

V gene TRBV11-3 combines with J gene TRBJ2-1, with 8 bases lining up with TRBD2. This CDR3 contains 17 residues. The germline V gene has CDR1 SGHNT and CDR2 YENEEA. Trimming cost V 4 bases and J 6 bases; bases outside gene matches: 14. The CDR3 loop is CASSSRGVGGGSNEQFF. CDR3 in DNA: TGTGCCAGCAGCTCCCGAGGAGTTGGCGGGGGGTCCAATGAGCAGTTCTTC.